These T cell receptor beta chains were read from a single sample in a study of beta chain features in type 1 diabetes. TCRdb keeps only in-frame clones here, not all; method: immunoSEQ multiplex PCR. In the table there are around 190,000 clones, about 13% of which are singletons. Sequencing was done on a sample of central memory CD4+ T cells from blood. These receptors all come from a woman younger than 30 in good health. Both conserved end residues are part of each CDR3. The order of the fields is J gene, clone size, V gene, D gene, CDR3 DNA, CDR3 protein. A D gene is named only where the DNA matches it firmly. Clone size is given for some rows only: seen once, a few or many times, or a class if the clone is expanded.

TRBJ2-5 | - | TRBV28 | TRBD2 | TGTGCCAGCAGTTCGGCTAGCGGGAGGGCCGGGGAGACCCAGTACTTC | CASSSASGRAGETQYF
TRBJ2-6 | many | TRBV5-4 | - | TGTGCCAGCACCTTAGGGGGCTCTGGGGCCAACGTCCTGACTTTC | CASTLGGSGANVLTF
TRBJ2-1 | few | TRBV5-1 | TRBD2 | TGCGCCAGCAGCTTGCCGACTAGCGGTGAGCAGTTCTTC | CASSLPTSGEQFF
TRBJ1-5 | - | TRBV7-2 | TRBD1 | TGTGCCAGCAGCCCTTATTCCGGGACAGGGGGCTATCAGCCCCAGCATTTT | CASSPYSGTGGYQPQHF
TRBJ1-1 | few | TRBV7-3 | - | TGTGCCAGCAAGCCTCCAGGTGGAAACACTGAAGCTTTCTTT | CASKPPGGNTEAFF
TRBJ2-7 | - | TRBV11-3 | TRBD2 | TGTGCCAGCAGCCCCATACGGCGGGGGAAAAGCACCTACGAGCAGTACTTC | CASSPIRRGKSTYEQYF
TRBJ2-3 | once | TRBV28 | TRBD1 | TGTGCCAGCGAGGGGACAGGGTCAGATACGCAGTATTTT | CASEGTGSDTQYF
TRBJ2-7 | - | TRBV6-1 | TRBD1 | TGTGCCAGCAGCCGGGACAGGGGCTCCTACGAGCAGTACTTC | CASSRDRGSYEQYF
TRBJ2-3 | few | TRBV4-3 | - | TGCGCCAGCAGCCAGGGCCAGGTCACAGATACGCAGTATTTT | CASSQGQVTDTQYF
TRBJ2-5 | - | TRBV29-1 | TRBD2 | TGCAGCGCCCAGGCGGGAGGCGGCGAGACCCAGTACTTC | CSAQAGGGETQYF
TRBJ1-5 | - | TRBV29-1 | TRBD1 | TGCAGCGCTACTACAGGGGGAATCAATCAGCCCCAGCATTTT | CSATTGGINQPQHF
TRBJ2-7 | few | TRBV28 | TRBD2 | TGTGCCAGCAGTTTTCTGGAGACTAGCGGGCCCTACGAGCAGTACTTC | CASSFLETSGPYEQYF
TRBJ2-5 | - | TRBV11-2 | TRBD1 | TGTGCCAGCAGCTTCGGACAGGGAGAGACCCAGTACTTC | CASSFGQGETQYF
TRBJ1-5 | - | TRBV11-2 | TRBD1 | TGTGCCAGCAGCTCGGGACAGGGGACGCAACAGCCCCAGCATTTT | CASSSGQGTQQPQHF
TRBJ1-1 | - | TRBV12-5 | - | TGTGCTAGTGGTTCTGAGTTCACTGAAGCTTTCTTT | CASGSEFTEAFF
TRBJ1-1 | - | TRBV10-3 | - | TGTGCCATCAGTGAGTCCCTCCCACAGGGCACTGAAGCTTTCTTT | CAISESLPQGTEAFF
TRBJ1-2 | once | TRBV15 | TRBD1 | TGTGCCACCAGCCGATTGGACACAGGGGGCGGAGGCTACACCTTC | CATSRLDTGGGGYTF